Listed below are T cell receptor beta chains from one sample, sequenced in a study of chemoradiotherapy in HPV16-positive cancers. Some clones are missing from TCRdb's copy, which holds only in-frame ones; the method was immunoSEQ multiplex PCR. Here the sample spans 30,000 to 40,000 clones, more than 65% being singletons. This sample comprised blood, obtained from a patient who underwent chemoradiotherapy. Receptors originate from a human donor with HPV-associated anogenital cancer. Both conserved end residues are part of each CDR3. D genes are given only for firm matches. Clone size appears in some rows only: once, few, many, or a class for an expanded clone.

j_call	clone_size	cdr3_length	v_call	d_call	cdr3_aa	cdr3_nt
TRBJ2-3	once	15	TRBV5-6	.	CASSLRGPSTDTQYF	TGTGCCAGCAGCTTACGGGGGCCTAGCACAGATACGCAGTATTTT
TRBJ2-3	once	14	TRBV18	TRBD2	CASSPGTSGDTQYF	TGTGCCAGCTCACCGGGGACTAGCGGGGATACGCAGTATTTT
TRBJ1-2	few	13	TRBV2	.	CASSGTSNYGYTF	TGTGCCAGCAGCGGGACCTCTAACTATGGCTACACCTTC
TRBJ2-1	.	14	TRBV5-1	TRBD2	CASRMTSGVYEQFF	TGCGCCAGCAGGATGACTAGCGGGGTATATGAGCAGTTCTTC
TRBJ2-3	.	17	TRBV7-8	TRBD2	CASSLDHAGGRGYTQYF	TGTGCCAGCAGCTTAGATCATGCGGGGGGCCGAGGTTATACGCAGTATTTT
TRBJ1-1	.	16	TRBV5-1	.	CASSLGRSFVGTEAFF	TGCGCCAGCAGCTTGGGACGGTCGTTTGTCGGCACTGAAGCTTTCTTT
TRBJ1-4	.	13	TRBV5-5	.	CASSLVFEGKLFF	TGTGCCAGCAGCTTGGTCTTTGAGGGAAAACTGTTTTTT
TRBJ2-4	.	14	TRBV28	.	CASSLLGTKNIQYF	TGTGCCAGCAGTTTACTGGGGACCAAAAACATTCAGTACTTC
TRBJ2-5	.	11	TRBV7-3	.	CASSNGETQYF	TGTGCCAGCAGCAACGGGGAGACCCAGTACTTC
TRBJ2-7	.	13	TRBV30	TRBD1	CAGSGGETYEQYF	TGTGCCGGGTCAGGGGGAGAGACCTACGAGCAGTACTTC
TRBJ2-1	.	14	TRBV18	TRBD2	CASSRGLAWDEQFF	TGTGCCAGCTCCCGCGGACTAGCGTGGGATGAGCAGTTCTTC
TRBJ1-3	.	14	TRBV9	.	CASSVDGAGNTIYF	TGTGCCAGCAGCGTGGACGGGGCTGGAAACACCATATATTTT
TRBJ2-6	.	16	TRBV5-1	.	CASSLARGAGANVLTF	TGCGCCAGCAGCTTGGCAAGGGGCGCTGGGGCCAACGTCCTGACTTTC
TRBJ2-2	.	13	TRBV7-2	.	CASSSYNTGELFF	TGTGCCAGCAGCTCCTACAACACCGGGGAGCTGTTTTTT
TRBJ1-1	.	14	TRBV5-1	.	CASSLGGVNTEAFF	TGCGCCAGCAGCTTGGGGGGCGTGAACACTGAAGCTTTCTTT
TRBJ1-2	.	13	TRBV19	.	CASSMTALDGYTF	TGTGCCAGTAGTATGACAGCTCTCGATGGCTACACCTTC
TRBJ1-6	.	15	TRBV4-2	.	CASRRSVREDSPLHF	TGTGCCAGCAGACGCAGTGTTCGTGAGGATTCACCCCTCCACTTT
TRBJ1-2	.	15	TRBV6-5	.	CASSSRGLGSYGYTF	TGTGCCAGCAGTTCCCGCGGGTTGGGCAGCTATGGCTACACCTTC
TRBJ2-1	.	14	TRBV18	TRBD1	CASSPGRGSGEQFF	TGTGCCAGCTCACCCGGCAGGGGGTCAGGTGAGCAGTTCTTC
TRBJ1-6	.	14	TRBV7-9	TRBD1	CASSLSGRGSPLHF	TGTGCCAGCAGCTTATCCGGCAGGGGGTCACCCCTCCACTTT
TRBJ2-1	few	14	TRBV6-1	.	CASSEINSYNEQFF	TGTGCCAGCAGTGAAATCAACAGCTACAATGAGCAGTTCTTC
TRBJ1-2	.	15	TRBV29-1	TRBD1	CSVEGLRDRAYGYTF	TGCAGCGTTGAAGGGCTCCGGGACAGGGCCTATGGCTACACCTTC
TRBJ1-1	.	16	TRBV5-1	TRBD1	CASSSTGGGSNTEAFF	TGCGCCAGCAGCTCTACAGGGGGCGGATCGAACACTGAAGCTTTCTTT
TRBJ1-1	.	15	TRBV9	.	CASSVEAGKGTEAFF	TGTGCCAGCAGCGTAGAGGCAGGGAAGGGCACTGAAGCTTTCTTT
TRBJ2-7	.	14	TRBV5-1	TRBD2	CASSGLADPYEQYF	TGCGCCAGCAGCGGACTAGCGGACCCCTACGAGCAGTACTTC
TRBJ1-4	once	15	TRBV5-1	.	CASSLGSRGDEKLFF	TGCGCCAGCAGCTTAGGTTCCAGGGGAGATGAAAAACTGTTTTTT
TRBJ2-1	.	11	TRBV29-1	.	CSVHDRDREFF	TGCAGCGTCCACGACCGGGACCGGGAGTTCTTC
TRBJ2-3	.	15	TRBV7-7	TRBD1	CASSRTGGFTDTQYF	TGTGCCAGCAGCAGGACAGGGGGCTTCACAGATACGCAGTATTTT
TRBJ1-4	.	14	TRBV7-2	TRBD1	CASSPRQGYEKLFF	TGTGCCAGCAGCCCGCGACAGGGTTATGAAAAACTGTTTTTT
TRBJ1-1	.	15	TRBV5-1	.	CASSWAGTGNTEAFF	TGCGCCAGCAGCTGGGCTGGTACAGGGAACACTGAAGCTTTCTTT
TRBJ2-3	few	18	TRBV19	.	CASSSRGALGFGTDTQYF	TGTGCCAGTAGTTCCCGGGGAGCGCTCGGATTCGGGACAGATACGCAGTATTTT
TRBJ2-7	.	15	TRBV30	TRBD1	CACPRVGTGYYEQYF	TGTGCCTGCCCTCGAGTAGGGACAGGGTACTACGAGCAGTACTTC
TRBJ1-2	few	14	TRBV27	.	CASSLSPAAYGYTF	TGTGCCAGCAGTTTATCGCCTGCGGCCTATGGCTACACCTTC
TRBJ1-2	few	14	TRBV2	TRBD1	CASRFYRGGEGYTF	TGTGCCAGCAGATTCTACAGGGGCGGGGAGGGCTACACCTTC
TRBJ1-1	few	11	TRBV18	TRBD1	CASSLQGETFF	TGTGCCAGCTCACTGCAGGGGGAAACTTTCTTT
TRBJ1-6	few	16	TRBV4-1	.	CASSQEEDVRNSPLHF	TGCGCCAGCAGCCAAGAAGAGGACGTCAGGAATTCACCCCTCCACTTT
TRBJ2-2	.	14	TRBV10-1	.	CASSAQAVAGELFF	TGCGCCAGCAGTGCCCAGGCGGTAGCCGGGGAGCTGTTTTTT
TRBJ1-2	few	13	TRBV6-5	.	CASSYSLADGYTF	TGTGCCAGCAGTTACTCTCTCGCCGATGGCTACACCTTC
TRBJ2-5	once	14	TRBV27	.	CASTLLAGSETQYF	TGTGCCAGCACCCTCCTCGCGGGGAGTGAGACCCAGTACTTC
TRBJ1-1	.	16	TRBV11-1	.	CASSLANAGNLRKAFF	TGTGCCAGCAGCTTAGCAAACGCGGGGAACCTAAGGAAAGCTTTCTTT
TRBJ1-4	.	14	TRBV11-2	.	CASSLGQREGKLFF	TGTGCCAGCAGCTTAGGACAGAGGGAGGGAAAACTGTTTTTT
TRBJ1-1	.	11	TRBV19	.	CASSIPAEAFF	TGTGCCAGTAGTATTCCAGCTGAAGCTTTCTTT
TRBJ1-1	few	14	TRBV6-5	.	CASSYAIGNTEAFF	TGTGCCAGCAGTTACGCTATCGGGAACACTGAAGCTTTCTTT
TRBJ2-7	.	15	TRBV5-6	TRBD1	CASSLGTGTAYEQYF	TGTGCCAGCAGCTTGGGCACCGGGACAGCCTACGAGCAGTACTTC